Listed below are T cell receptor beta chains from one sample, sequenced in a study of technical replicates of blood from a handful of donors. TCRdb's copy holds only in-frame clones and misses some; the assay was immunoSEQ multiplex PCR. The repertoire consists of some 87,000 clones, with more than 85% occurring once and the leading ten covering more than 0.3%. Material for sequencing was T cells isolated from PBMCs. The receptors come from a human donor in good health. The CDR3 runs from the conserved cysteine through the conserved F or W. Each record gives: CDR3 length, V gene, clone size, D gene, J gene, CDR3 protein, CDR3 DNA. A D gene is named only where the DNA matches it firmly. Only some rows state a clone size, as once, few, many or a class for expanded clones.

14	TRBV19	-	-	TRBJ2-7	CASSDSAGTYEQYF	TGTGCCAGTAGTGATTCGGCAGGCACTTACGAGCAGTACTTC
14	TRBV4-1	-	TRBD1	TRBJ2-7	CASSHRTGNDEQYF	TGCGCCAGCAGCCATAGGACAGGGAACGACGAGCAGTACTTC
17	TRBV7-8	once	-	TRBJ1-5	CASSLAGVGGSNQPQHF	TGTGCCAGCAGCTTAGCAGGAGTGGGAGGAAGCAATCAGCCCCAGCATTTT
13	TRBV27	-	-	TRBJ2-1	CASSLLNGNEQFF	TGTGCCAGCAGCTTACTAAACGGGAATGAGCAGTTCTTC
17	TRBV11-2	-	TRBD2	TRBJ2-5	CASSLDSASGGRETQYF	TGTGCCAGCAGCTTAGATTCGGCTAGCGGGGGAAGGGAGACCCAGTACTTC
12	TRBV5-6	-	-	TRBJ1-1	CVFSGGSTEAFF	TGTGTCTTCAGCGGGGGGTCGACTGAAGCTTTCTTT
14	TRBV6-5	-	-	TRBJ1-1	CASSYRREVTEAFF	TGTGCCAGCAGTTACAGGAGGGAGGTCACTGAAGCTTTCTTT
16	TRBV6-1	-	-	TRBJ1-2	CASSEARERLYYGYTF	TGTGCCAGCAGTGAAGCGCGGGAGAGACTATACTATGGCTACACCTTC
13	TRBV30	-	-	TRBJ2-1	CAWSVASAVKQFF	TGTGCCTGGAGTGTAGCGTCCGCCGTTAAGCAGTTCTTC
16	TRBV18	-	-	TRBJ2-5	CASSPQQDYGQETQYF	TGTGCCAGCTCACCCCAACAGGACTACGGTCAAGAGACCCAGTACTTC
14	TRBV7-6	-	TRBD1	TRBJ1-4	CASSPGQDYEKLFF	TGTGCCAGCAGCCCGGGACAGGACTATGAAAAACTGTTTTTT
15	TRBV19	-	TRBD2	TRBJ2-7	CASSILAGSSYEQYF	TGTGCCAGTAGTATTCTAGCGGGAAGCTCCTACGAGCAGTACTTC
18	TRBV6-1	-	TRBD2	TRBJ2-7	CASSEWWTSGSISYEQYF	TGTGCCAGCAGTGAATGGTGGACTAGCGGCTCCATCTCCTACGAGCAGTACTTC
14	TRBV7-9	-	-	TRBJ2-7	CASSLAQGIYEQYF	TGTGCCAGCAGCTTAGCCCAGGGGATTTACGAGCAGTACTTC
14	TRBV6-5	-	-	TRBJ1-4	CASSSGGPNEKLFF	TGTGCCAGCAGTAGCGGGGGCCCGAATGAAAAACTGTTTTTT
16	TRBV11-2	-	TRBD1	TRBJ2-7	CASSELSGQIFYEQYF	TGTGCCAGCAGCGAGTTATCGGGACAGATTTTTTACGAGCAGTACTTC
13	TRBV5-1	-	-	TRBJ2-2	CASSPGVGGELFF	TGCGCCAGCAGCCCGGGAGTTGGCGGGGAGCTGTTTTTT
17	TRBV10-3	-	TRBD1	TRBJ1-1	CAISDSGGRVLDTEAFF	TGTGCCATCAGTGACTCAGGGGGCAGGGTATTGGACACTGAAGCTTTCTTT
12	TRBV5-6	-	-	TRBJ1-5	CASSLSGQPQHF	TGTGCCAGCAGCTTATCGGGTCAGCCCCAGCATTTT
13	TRBV5-1	-	-	TRBJ2-7	CASTGQISYEQYF	TGCGCCAGCACAGGACAGATATCCTACGAGCAGTACTTC
13	TRBV30	-	-	TRBJ2-1	CAWAGQSFNEQFF	TGTGCCTGGGCGGGACAGTCTTTCAATGAGCAGTTCTTC
14	TRBV2	-	TRBD1	TRBJ2-7	CASSGVGQAYEQYF	TGTGCCAGCAGTGGGGTGGGACAGGCATACGAGCAGTACTTC
16	TRBV11-3	-	-	TRBJ2-7	CASSLLGGNKGDEQYF	TGTGCCAGCAGCTTACTTGGGGGGAATAAAGGCGACGAGCAGTACTTC
15	TRBV6-6	-	TRBD1	TRBJ2-3	CASRRRDRPSDTQYF	TGTGCCAGCAGACGGCGGGACAGGCCCTCAGATACGCAGTATTTT
15	TRBV11-2	-	TRBD2	TRBJ2-7	CASITPGGPMGEQYF	TGTGCCAGCATAACCCCGGGAGGGCCGATGGGCGAGCAGTACTTC
16	TRBV9	-	TRBD1	TRBJ2-1	CASSESGTGTYNEQFF	TGTGCCAGCAGCGAGTCCGGGACAGGGACCTACAATGAGCAGTTCTTC
11	TRBV6-1	-	-	TRBJ2-3	CASRFGDTQYF	TGTGCCAGCAGGTTCGGAGATACGCAGTATTTT
12	TRBV7-2	-	TRBD1	TRBJ2-1	CASTRDSREQFF	TGTGCCAGCACCCGGGACAGCCGTGAGCAGTTCTTC
16	TRBV6-1	once	-	TRBJ2-1	CASSATDFSRYNEQFF	TGTGCCAGCAGTGCCACGGACTTTTCTCGCTACAATGAGCAGTTCTTC
18	TRBV7-9	-	-	TRBJ2-2	CASSLGTRHGGTSGELFF	TGTGCCAGCAGCTTAGGGACTCGACACGGCGGCACTTCCGGGGAGCTGTTTTTT
15	TRBV7-9	-	TRBD2	TRBJ2-3	CASSTRTSNTDTQYF	TGTGCCAGCAGCACCAGGACTAGCAACACAGATACGCAGTATTTT
12	TRBV11-3	-	-	TRBJ2-7	CASSSTVYEQYF	TGTGCCAGCAGCTCTACAGTGTACGAGCAGTACTTC
15	TRBV4-1	-	TRBD2	TRBJ2-1	CASSQTSGRANEQFF	TGCGCCAGCAGCCAAACTAGCGGGAGGGCCAATGAGCAGTTCTTC
15	TRBV2	-	TRBD1	TRBJ1-5	CASSVDRGRGQPQHF	TGTGCCAGCAGTGTGGACAGGGGGCGCGGTCAGCCCCAGCATTTT
15	TRBV4-3	once	TRBD1	TRBJ1-4	CASSRSGTGVEKLFF	TGCGCCAGCAGCCGTAGCGGGACAGGGGTTGAAAAACTGTTTTTT
11	TRBV5-6	-	-	TRBJ1-2	CASSYSYGYTF	TGTGCCAGCAGCTACTCATATGGCTACACCTTC
14	TRBV11-3	-	-	TRBJ1-1	CASSLAHGNTEAFF	TGTGCCAGCAGCTTAGCGCACGGGAACACTGAAGCTTTCTTT
14	TRBV28	-	-	TRBJ2-7	CASRPGLAGAEQYF	TGTGCCAGCAGGCCGGGCCTAGCCGGCGCCGAGCAGTACTTC
16	TRBV28	-	TRBD1	TRBJ2-1	CASSSWTGPTYNEQFF	TGTGCCAGCAGTTCCTGGACAGGGCCCACCTACAATGAGCAGTTCTTC
16	TRBV5-1	once	-	TRBJ2-7	CASSSSIQGLSYEQYF	TGCGCCAGCAGTTCGTCTATACAGGGACTATCCTACGAGCAGTACTTC
15	TRBV18	-	TRBD1	TRBJ1-1	CASSPQTGENTEAFF	TGTGCCAGCTCACCGCAAACAGGGGAGAACACTGAAGCTTTCTTT
14	TRBV10-3	-	-	TRBJ2-3	CAISERGGADTQYF	TGTGCCATCAGTGAGAGGGGGGGCGCAGATACGCAGTATTTT
16	TRBV7-2	-	TRBD2	TRBJ2-3	CASSYGLAGTTDTQYF	TGTGCCAGCAGCTACGGACTAGCGGGGACCACAGATACGCAGTATTTT
18	TRBV6-4	-	-	TRBJ1-5	CASRTAAVTTDCNQPQHF	TGTGCCAGTAGGACAGCCGCTGTCACCACCGATTGCAATCAGCCCCAGCATTTT
17	TRBV7-7	-	TRBD2	TRBJ2-1	CASSSNPRTSGMVGQFF	TGTGCTAGCAGCTCTAATCCACGGACTAGCGGGATGGTTGGGCAGTTCTTC
13	TRBV6-6	-	-	TRBJ1-5	CASSPGVGQPQHF	TGTGCCAGCAGCCCAGGGGTTGGTCAGCCCCAGCATTTT
17	TRBV11-2	-	-	TRBJ1-3	CASSLGSGLVSGNTIYF	TGTGCCAGCAGCTTAGGATCAGGATTAGTATCTGGAAACACCATATATTTT
17	TRBV7-2	-	-	TRBJ2-3	CASSLAFRRDVGDTQYF	TGTGCCAGCAGCTTAGCGTTCAGGCGGGATGTCGGTGATACGCAGTATTTT
14	TRBV19	-	-	TRBJ2-7	CASSTDAEAYEQYF	TGTGCCAGTAGTACCGATGCGGAGGCCTACGAGCAGTACTTC
15	TRBV5-1	-	-	TRBJ2-7	CASRPVIAEVSEQYF	TGCGCCAGCCGGCCGGTAATAGCGGAGGTTAGCGAGCAGTACTTC
16	TRBV18	-	TRBD2	TRBJ2-1	CASSQGLAITYNEQFF	TGTGCCAGCTCCCAGGGACTAGCGATTACCTACAATGAGCAGTTCTTC
13	TRBV2	-	TRBD2	TRBJ2-1	CASSFLADNEQFF	TGTGCCAGCAGTTTTCTAGCGGACAATGAGCAGTTCTTC